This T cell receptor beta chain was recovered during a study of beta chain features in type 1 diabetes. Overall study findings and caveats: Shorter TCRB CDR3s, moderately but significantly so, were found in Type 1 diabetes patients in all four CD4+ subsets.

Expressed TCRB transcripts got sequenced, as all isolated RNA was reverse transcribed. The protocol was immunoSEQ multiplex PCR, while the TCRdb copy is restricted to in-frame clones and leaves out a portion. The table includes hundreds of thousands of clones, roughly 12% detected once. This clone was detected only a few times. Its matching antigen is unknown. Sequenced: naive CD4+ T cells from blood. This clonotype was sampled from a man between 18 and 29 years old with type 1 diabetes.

CDR3: CASSAAGTGGYNEQFF. The DNA of the CDR3 is TGCGCCAGCAGCGCGGCCGGGACAGGGGGCTACAATGAGCAGTTCTTC. The chain employs TRBV5-1 and TRBJ2-1, with 11 bases that match TRBD1. Looked up from germline, CDR1 is SGHRS and CDR2 is YFSETQ. The junction had 6 bases not matched to a gene; V was cut back by 4 bases and J by 3 bases. The CDR3 has 16 amino acids. Based on the CDR3 plus reference TRBV5-1 and TRBJ2-1, the full variable domain is KAGVTQTPRYLIKTRGQQVTLSCSPISGHRSVSWYQQTPGQGLQFLFEYFSETQRNKGNFPGRFSGRQFSNSRSEMNVSTLELGDSALYLCASSAAGTGGYNEQFFGPGTRLTVL.